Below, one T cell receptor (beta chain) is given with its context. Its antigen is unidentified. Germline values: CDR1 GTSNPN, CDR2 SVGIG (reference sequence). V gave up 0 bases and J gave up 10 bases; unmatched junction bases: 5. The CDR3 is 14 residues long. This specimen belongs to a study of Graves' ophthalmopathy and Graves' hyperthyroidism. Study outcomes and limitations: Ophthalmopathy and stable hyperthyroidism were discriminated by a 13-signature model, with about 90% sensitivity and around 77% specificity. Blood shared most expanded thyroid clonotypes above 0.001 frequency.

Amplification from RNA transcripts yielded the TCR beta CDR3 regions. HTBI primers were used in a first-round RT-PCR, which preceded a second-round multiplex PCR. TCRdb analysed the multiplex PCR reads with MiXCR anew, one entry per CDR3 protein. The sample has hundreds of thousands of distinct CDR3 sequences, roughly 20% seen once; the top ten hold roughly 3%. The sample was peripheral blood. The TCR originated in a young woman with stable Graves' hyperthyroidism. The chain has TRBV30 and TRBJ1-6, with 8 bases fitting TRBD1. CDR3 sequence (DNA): TGTGCCTGGAGTGTAAGCTGGGACAGGTCACCCCTCCACTTT. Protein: CAWSVSWDRSPLHF. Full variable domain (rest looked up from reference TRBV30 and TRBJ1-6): SQTIHQWPATLVQPVGSPLSLECTVEGTSNPNLYWYRQAAGRGLQLLFYSVGIGQISSEVPQNLSASRPQDRQFILSSKKLLLSDSGFYLCAWSVSWDRSPLHFGNGTRLTVT.